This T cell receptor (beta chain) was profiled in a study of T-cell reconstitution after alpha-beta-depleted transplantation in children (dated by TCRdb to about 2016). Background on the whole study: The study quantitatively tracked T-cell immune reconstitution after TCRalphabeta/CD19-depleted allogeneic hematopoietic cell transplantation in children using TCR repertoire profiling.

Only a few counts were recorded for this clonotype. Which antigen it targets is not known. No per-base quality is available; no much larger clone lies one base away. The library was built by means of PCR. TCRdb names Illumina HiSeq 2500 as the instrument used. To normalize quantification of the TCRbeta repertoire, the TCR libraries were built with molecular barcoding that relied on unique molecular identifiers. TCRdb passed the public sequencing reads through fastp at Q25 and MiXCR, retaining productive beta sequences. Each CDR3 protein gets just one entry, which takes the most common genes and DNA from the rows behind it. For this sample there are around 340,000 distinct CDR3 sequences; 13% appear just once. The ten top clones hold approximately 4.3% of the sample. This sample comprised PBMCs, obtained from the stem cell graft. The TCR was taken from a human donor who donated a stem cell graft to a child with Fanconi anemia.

Read as DNA, the sequence is TGTGCCAGCAGAGCGGGGCGTCTCGGCTATGGCTACACCTTC. Its protein product is CASRAGRLGYGYTF. Recombination linked TRBV6-1 to TRBJ1-2; TRBD1 is a possible D gene, resting on 5 matching bases. The germline V gene gives CDR1 as MNHNS and CDR2 as SASEGT. The CDR3 covers 14 residues, taking in both the cysteine and the phenylalanine. Only the CDR3 portion is preserved as DNA: 42 bases, with reading frame beginning at the first base. V is shortened by 6 bases, J by 4 bases, and the region joining them spans 15 bases.